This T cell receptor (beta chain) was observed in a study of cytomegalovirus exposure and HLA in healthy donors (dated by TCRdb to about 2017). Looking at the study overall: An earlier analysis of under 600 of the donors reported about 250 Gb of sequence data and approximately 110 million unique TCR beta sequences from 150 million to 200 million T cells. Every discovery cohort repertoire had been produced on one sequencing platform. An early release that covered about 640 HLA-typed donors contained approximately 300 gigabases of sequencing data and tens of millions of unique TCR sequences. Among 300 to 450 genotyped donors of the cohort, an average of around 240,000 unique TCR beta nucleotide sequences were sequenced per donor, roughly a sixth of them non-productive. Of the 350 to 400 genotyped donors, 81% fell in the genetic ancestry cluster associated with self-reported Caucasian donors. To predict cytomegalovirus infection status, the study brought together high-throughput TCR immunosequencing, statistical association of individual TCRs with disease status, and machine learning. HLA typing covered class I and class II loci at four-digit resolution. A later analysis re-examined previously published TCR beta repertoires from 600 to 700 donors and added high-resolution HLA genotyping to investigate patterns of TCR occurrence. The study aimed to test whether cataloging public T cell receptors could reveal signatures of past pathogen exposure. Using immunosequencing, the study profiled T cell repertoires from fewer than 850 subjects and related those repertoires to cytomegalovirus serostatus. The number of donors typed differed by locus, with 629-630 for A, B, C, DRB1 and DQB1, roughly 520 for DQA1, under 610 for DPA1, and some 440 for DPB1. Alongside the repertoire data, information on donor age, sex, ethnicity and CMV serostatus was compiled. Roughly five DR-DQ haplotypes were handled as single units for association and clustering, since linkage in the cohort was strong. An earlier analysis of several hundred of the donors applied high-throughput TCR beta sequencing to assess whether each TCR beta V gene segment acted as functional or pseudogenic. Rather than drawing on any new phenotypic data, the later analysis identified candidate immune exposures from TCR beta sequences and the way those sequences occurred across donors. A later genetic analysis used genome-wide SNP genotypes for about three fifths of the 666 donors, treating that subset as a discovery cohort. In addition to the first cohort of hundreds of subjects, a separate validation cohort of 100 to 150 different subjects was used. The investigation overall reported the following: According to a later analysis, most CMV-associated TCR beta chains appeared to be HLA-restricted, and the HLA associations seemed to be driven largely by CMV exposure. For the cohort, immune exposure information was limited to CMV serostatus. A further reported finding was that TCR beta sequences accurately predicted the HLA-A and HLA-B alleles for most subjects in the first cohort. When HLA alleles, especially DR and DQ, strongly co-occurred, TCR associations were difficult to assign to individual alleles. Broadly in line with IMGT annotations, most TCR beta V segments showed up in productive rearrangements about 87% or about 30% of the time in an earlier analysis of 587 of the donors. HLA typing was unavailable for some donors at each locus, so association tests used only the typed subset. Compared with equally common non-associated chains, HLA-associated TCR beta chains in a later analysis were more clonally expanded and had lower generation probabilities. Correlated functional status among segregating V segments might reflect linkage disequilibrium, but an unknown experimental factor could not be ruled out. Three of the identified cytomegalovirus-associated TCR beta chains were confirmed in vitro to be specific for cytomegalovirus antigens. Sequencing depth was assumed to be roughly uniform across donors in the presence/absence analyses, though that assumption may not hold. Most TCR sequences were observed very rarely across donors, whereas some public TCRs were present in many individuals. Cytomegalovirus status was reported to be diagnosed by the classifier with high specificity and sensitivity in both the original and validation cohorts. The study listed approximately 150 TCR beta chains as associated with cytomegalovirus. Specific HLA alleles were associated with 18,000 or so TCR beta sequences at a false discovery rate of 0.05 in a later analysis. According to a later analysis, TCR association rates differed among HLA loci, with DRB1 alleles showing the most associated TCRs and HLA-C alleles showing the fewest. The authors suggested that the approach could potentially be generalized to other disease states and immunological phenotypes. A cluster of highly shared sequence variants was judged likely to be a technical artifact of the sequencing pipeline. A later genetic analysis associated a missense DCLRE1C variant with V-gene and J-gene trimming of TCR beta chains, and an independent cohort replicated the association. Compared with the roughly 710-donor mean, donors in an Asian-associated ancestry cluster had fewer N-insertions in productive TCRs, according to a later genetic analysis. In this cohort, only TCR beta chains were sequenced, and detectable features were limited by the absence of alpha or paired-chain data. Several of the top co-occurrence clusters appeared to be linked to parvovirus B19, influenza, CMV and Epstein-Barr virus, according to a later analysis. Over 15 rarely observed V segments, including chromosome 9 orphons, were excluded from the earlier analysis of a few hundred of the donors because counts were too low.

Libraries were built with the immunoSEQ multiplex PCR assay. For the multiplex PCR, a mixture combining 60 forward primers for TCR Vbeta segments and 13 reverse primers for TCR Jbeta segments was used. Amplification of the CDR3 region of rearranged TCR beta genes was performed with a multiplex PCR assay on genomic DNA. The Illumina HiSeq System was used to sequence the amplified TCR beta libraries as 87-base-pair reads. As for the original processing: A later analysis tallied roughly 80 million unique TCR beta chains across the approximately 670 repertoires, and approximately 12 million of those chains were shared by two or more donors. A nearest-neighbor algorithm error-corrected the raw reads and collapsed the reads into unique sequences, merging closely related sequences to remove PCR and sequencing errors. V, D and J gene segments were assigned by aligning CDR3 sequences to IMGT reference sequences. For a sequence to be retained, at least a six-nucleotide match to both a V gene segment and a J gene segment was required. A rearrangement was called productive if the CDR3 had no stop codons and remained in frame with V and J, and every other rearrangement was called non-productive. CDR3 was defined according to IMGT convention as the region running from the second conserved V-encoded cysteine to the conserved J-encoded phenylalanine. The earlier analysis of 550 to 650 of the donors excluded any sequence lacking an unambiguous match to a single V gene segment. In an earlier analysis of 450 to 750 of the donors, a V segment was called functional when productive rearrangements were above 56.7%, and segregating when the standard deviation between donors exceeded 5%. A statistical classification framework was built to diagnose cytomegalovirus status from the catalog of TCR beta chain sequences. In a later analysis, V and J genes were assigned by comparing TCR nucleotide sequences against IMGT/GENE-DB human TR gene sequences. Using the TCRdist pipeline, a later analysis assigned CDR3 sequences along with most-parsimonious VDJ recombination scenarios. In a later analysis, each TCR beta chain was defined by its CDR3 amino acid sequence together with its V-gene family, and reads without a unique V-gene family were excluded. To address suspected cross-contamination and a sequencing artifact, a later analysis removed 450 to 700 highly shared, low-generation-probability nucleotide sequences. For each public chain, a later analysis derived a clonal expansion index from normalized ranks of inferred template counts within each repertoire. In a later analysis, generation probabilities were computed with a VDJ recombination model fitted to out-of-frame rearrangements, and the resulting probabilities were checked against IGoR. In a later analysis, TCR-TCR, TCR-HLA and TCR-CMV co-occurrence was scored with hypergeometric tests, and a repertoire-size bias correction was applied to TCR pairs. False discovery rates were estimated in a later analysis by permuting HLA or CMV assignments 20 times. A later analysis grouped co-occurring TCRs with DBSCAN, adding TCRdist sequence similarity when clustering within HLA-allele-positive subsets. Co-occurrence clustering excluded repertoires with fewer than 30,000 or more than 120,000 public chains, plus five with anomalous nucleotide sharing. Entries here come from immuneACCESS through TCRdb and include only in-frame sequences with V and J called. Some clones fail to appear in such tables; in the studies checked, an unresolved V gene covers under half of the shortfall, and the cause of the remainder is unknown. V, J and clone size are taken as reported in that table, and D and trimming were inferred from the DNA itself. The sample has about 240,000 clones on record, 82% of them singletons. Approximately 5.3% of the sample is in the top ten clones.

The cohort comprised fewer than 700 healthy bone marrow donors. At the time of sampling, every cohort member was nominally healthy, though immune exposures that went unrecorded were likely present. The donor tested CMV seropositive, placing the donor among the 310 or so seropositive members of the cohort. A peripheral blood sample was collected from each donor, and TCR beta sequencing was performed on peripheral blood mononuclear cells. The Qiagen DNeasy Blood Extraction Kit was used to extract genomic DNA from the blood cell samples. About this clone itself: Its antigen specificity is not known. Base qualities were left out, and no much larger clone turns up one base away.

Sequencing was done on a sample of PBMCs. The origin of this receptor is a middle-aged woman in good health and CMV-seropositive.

This receptor has the CDR3 CASTRRTATNEKLFF. The nucleotide sequence is TGTGCCAGCACCAGAAGGACAGCAACTAATGAAAAACTGTTTTTT. This sequence uses TRBV2 and TRBJ1-4; the D gene is perhaps TRBD1, on 6 matching bases. Taken from cysteine to phenylalanine, the CDR3 has 15 residues. Just CDR3 DNA is preserved here, 45 bases in frame from base 1. The germline ends are 12 bases apart after V is trimmed by 7 bases and J by 0 bases. In the germline V gene, CDR1 corresponds to SNHLY and CDR2 to FYNNEI. The CDR3 plus the reference TRBV2 and TRBJ1-4 genes for the other parts give the full variable domain: EPEVTQTPSHQVTQMGQEVILRCVPISNHLYFYWYRQILGQKVEFLVSFYNNEISEKSEIFDDQFSVERPDGSNFTLKIRSTKLEDSAMYFCASTRRTATNEKLFFGSGTQLSVL.